Included here is one T cell receptor (beta chain) sequence, with context. The data were obtained in a study of early T cells in non-severe SARS-CoV-2 infection. The germline V gene encodes CDR1 ENHRY and CDR2 SYGVKD. Trimming took off 4 bases at V and 4 bases at J, with 8 bases between the two ends. This CDR3 has 13 amino acids. The TCR library protocol was used to attach unique molecular identifiers. These identifiers were attached to individual cDNA molecules. TCRdb re-derived calls from the 5' RACE reads in MiXCR, one entry per CDR3 protein. The sample records about 72,000 distinct CDR3 sequences, over 9.5% being singletons.

The starting material was whole blood, obtained at baseline. This chain uses TRBV10-3 with TRBJ1-3; TRBD1 might be the D (5 bases). This receptor was taken from an adult who was a healthcare worker with PCR-confirmed SARS-CoV-2 infection or an uninfected control (not recorded which). DNA of the CDR3: TGTGCCATCAGTGGGGGGGAAGGAAACACCATATATTTT. Protein: CAISGGEGNTIYF.